This TCR beta chain stems from a study of T cell clonality in common variable immunodeficiency. CVID subjects had received replacement immunoglobulin for at least one year. Study conclusions and caveats: Fewer deletions and N-nucleotide insertions were reportedly seen in common variable immunodeficiency TCR beta sequences. Compared with controls, CVID subjects had fewer shared TCRbeta clones.

Sequenced by immunoSEQ multiplex PCR; TCRdb stores in-frame clones only, minus some. The sample is made up of roughly 29,000 clones, none counted only once. The CDR3 runs to 14 residues. From germline, CDR1 is SEHNR and CDR2 FQNEAQ (reference sequence). V shed 5 bases, J shed 4 bases, and the junction held 4 bases outside the gene matches. This clone was observed many times. As yet, its antigen is unknown. The sequenced fragment ends 3 residues before the CDR3 boundary, so the rest is inferred from the germline J gene. V gene TRBV7-9 combines with J gene TRBJ1-4, with TRBD1 matching 7 bases. This sequence was found in a human donor with common variable immunodeficiency. The sequenced sample was peripheral blood mononuclear cells. The CDR3 spells CASSPQGINEKLFF. The part of the CDR3 DNA that was read is TGTGCCAGCAGCCCACAGGGGATTAATGAAAAA.